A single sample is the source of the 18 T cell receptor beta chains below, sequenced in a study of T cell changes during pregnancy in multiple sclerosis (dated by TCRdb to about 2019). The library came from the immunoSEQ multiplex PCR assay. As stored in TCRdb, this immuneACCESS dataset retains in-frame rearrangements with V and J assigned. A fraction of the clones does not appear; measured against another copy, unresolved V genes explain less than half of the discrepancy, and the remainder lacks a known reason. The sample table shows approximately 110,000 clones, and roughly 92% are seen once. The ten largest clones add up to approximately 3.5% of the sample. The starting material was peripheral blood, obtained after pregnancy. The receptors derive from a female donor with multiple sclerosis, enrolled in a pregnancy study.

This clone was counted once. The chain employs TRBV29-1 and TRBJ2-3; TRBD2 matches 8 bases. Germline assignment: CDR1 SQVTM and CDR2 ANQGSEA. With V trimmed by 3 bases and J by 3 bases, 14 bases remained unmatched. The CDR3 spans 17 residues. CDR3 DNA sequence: TGCAGCGTTGATGGTAGGACGGGACTAGAGGTGACAGATACGCAGTATTTT. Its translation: CSVDGRTGLEVTDTQYF.

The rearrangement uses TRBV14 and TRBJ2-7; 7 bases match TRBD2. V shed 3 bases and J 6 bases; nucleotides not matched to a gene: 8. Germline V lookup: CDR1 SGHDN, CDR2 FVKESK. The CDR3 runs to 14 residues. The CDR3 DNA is TGTGCCAGCAGCCAGGAGCTAGCGGCCGGCGAGCAGTACTTC. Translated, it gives CASSQELAAGEQYF.

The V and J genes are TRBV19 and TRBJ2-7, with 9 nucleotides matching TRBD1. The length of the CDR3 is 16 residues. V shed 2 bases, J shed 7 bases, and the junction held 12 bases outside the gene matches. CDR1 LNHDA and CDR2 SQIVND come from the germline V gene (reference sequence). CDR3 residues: CASSINKGQGSWEQYF. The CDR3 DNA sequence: TGTGCCAGTAGTATAAATAAGGGACAGGGTTCGTGGGAGCAGTACTTC.

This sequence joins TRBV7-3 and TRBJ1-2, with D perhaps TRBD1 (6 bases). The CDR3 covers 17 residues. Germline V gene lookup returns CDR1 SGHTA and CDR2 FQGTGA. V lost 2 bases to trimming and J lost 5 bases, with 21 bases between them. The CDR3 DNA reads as TGTGCCAGCAGCTTACCTTCGGGAGGGACACGGGGATATGGCTACACCTTC. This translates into CASSLPSGGTRGYGYTF.

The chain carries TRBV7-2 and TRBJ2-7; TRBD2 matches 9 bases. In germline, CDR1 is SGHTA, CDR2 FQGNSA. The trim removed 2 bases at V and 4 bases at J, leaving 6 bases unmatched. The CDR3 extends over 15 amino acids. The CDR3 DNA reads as TGTGCCAGCAGCTTAAGGCGGGGGGGTGGATACGAGCAGTACTTC. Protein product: CASSLRRGGGYEQYF.

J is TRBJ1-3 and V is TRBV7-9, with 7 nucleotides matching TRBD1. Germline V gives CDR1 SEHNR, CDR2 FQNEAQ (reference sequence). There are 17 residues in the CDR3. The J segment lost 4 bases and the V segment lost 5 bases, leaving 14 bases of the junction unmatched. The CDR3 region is CASSPHLERGPGNTIYF. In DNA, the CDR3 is TGTGCCAGCAGCCCCCACCTGGAGAGGGGGCCCGGAAACACCATATATTTT.

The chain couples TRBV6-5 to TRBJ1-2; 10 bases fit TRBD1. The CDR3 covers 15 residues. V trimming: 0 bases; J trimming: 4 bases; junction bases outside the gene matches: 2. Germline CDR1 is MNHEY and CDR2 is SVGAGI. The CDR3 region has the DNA TGTGCCAGCAGTTACTCGACAGGGGGCAGCTATGGCTACACCTTC. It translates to CASSYSTGGSYGYTF.

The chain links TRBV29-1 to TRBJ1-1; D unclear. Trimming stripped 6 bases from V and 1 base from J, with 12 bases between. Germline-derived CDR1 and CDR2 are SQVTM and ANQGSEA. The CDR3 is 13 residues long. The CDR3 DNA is TGCAGCGTGGAGGACGGGCGGAACACTGAAGCTTTCTTT. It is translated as CSVEDGRNTEAFF.

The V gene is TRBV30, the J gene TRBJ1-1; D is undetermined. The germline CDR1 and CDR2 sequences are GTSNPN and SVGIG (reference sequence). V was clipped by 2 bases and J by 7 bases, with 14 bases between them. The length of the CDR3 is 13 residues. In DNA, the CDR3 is TGTGCCTGGAGTATAATGACATCCCGTGAAGCTTTCTTT. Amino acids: CAWSIMTSREAFF.

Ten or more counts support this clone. CDR3 sequence reads: CASSQNRENPYEQYF. CDR3 nucleotide sequence: TGTGCCAGCAGCCAGAACAGGGAAAACCCCTACGAGCAGTACTTC. V and J are TRBV4-2 and TRBJ2-7, with D perhaps matching TRBD1 (6 bases). This CDR3 is 15 amino acids long. Trimming left V 3 bases short and J 2 bases short, with 14 bases between. Per germline, CDR1 LGHNA and CDR2 YNFKEQ.

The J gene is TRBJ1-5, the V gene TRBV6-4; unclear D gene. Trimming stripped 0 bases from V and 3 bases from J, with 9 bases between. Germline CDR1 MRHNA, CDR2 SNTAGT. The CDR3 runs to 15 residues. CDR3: CASSDSPLANQPQHF. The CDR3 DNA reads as TGTGCCAGCAGTGACTCCCCTCTGGCCAATCAGCCCCAGCATTTT.

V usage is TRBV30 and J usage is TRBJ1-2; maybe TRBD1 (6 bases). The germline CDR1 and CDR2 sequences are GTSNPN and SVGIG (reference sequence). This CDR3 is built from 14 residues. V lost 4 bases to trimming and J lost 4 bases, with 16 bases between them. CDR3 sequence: CAWTVTGRGYGYTF. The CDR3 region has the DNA TGTGCCTGGACTGTGACGGGCAGGGGCTATGGCTACACCTTC.

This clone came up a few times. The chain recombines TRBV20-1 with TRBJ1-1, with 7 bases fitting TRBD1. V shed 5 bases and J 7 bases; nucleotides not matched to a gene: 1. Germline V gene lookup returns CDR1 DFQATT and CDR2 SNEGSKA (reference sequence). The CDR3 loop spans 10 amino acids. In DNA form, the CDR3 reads TGCAGTGCTTGGACAGGTGAAGCTTTCTTT. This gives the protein CSAWTGEAFF.

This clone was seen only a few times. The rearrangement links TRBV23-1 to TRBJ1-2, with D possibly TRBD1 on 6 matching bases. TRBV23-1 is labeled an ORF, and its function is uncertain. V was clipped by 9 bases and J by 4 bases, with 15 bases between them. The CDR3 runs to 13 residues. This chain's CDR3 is CASLPPDSYGYTF. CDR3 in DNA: TGCGCCAGTCTACCACCGGACAGCTATGGCTACACCTTC.

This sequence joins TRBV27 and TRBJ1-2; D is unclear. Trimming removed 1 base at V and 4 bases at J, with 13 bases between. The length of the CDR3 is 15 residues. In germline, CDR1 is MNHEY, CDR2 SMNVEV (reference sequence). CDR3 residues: CASSLLSGEGYGYTF. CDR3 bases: TGTGCCAGCAGTTTATTATCTGGGGAGGGCTATGGCTACACCTTC.

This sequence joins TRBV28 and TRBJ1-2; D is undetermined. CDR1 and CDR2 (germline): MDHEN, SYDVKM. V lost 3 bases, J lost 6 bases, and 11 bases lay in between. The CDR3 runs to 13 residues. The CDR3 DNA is TGTGCCAGCAGTTTCATCGGAACAGATGGCTACACCTTC. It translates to CASSFIGTDGYTF.

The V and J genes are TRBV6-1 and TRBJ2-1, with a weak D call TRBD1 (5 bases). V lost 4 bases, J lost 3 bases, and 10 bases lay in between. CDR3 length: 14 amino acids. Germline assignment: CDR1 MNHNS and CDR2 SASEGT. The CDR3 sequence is CASSVTEDYNEQFF. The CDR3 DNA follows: TGTGCCAGCAGTGTGACAGAGGACTACAATGAGCAGTTCTTC.

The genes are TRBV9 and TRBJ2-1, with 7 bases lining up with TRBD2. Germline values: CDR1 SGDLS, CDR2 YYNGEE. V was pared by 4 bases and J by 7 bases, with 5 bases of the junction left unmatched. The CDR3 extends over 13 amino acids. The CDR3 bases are TGTGCCAGCAGCAGAGTCGGGGGGAATGAGCAGTTCTTC. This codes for CASSRVGGNEQFF. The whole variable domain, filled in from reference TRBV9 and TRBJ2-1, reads DSGVTQTPKHLITATGQRVTLRCSPRSGDLSVYWYQQSLDQGLQFLIQYYNGEERAKGNILERFSAQQFPDLHSELNLSSLELGDSALYFCASSRVGGNEQFFGPGTRLTVL.